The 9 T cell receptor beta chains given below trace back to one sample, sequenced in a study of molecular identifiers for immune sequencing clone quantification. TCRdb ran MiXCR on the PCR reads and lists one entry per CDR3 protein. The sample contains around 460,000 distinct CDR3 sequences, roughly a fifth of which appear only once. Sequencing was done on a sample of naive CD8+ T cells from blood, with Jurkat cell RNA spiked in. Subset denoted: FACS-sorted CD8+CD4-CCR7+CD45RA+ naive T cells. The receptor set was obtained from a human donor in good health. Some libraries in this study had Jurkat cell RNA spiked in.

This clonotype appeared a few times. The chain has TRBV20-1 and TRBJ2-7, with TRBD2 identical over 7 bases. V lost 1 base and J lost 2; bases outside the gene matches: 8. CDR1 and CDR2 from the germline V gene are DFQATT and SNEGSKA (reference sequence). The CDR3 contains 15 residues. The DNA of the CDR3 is TGCAGTGCTAGAGGTGTCCCGGGGAGGGCCTACGAGCAGTACTTC. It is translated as CSARGVPGRAYEQYF.

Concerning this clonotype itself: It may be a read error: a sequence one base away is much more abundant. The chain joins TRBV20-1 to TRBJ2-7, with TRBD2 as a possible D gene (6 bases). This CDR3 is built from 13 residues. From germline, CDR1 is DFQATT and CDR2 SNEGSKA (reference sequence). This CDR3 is CSARASTSYEQHF. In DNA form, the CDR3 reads TGCAGTGCTAGAGCGTCGACTAGTTACGAGCAGCACTTC.

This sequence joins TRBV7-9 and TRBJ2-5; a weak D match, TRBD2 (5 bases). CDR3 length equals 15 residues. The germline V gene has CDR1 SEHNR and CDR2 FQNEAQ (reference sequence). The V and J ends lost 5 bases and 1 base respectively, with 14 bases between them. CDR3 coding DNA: TGTGCCAGCAGCCCTCCCGGACGGGGCCAAGAGACCCAGTACTTC. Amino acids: CASSPPGRGQETQYF.

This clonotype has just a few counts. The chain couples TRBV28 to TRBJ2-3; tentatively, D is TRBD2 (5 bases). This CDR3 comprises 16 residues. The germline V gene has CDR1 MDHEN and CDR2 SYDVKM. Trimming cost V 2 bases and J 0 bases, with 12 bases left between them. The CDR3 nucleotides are TGTGCCAGCAGTTTACTGGCGGGCACTAGCACAGATACGCAGTATTTT. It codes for CASSLLAGTSTDTQYF.

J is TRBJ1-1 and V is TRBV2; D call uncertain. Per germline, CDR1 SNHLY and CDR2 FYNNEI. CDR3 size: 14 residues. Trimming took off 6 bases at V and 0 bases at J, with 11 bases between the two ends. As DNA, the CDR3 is TGTGCCAGCAGGACGGACCCGATGAACACTGAAGCTTTCTTT. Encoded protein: CASRTDPMNTEAFF.

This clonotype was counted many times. CDR3 in DNA: TGTGCCAGCAGTCCACAGGGTTCTGGGCAGCCCCAGCATTTT. This codes for CASSPQGSGQPQHF. The V and J genes are TRBV28 and TRBJ1-5; TRBD1 might be the D (6 bases). Between the trimmed V and J ends, which lost 5 bases and 7 bases, there was a span of 15 bases. This CDR3 contains 14 residues. CDR1 and CDR2 from the germline V gene are MDHEN and SYDVKM.

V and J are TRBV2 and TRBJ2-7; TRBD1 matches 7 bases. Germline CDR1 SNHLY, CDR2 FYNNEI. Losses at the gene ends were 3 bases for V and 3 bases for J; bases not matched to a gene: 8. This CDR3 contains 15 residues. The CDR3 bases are TGTGCCAGCAGTGAGGACAGGTCTGCTTACTACGAGCAGTACTTC. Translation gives CASSEDRSAYYEQYF.

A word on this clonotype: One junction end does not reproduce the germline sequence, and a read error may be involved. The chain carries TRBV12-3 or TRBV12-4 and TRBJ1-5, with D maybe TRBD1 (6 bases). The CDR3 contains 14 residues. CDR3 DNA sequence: TGTGCCGGCAGTTTAAGCAGGGGAGCTCAGCCCCAGCATTTT. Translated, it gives CAGSLSRGAQPQHF.

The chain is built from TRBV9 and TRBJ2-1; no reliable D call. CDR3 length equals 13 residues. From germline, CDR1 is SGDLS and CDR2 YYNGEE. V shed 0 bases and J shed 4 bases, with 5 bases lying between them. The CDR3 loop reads CASSVGNYNEQFF. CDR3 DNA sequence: TGTGCCAGCAGCGTAGGGAATTACAATGAGCAGTTCTTC.